The 15 T cell receptor beta chains below all came from one sample that was sequenced in a study of blood T cell repertoires in COVID-19. Data came from immunoSEQ multiplex PCR; TCRdb stores just in-frame clones and leaves some out. The profile covers about 350,000 clones, with about nine tenths appearing a single time and about 7% taken by the ten largest. Sequencing was performed on peripheral blood. Every receptor here comes from an older woman with COVID-19, enrolled during active disease.

V usage is TRBV3-1 (or the pseudogene TRBV3-2) and J usage is TRBJ1-2; 8 positions match TRBD1. After removal of 2 bases from V and 7 bases from J, the junction contained 3 bases not matched to a gene. Germline V gene sequence: CDR1 LGHDT, CDR2 YNNKEL (reference sequence). The CDR3 length is 13 residues. CDR3 DNA: TGTGCCAGCAGCCAATACAGGGGGGGTGGCTACACCTTC. Its translation: CASSQYRGGGYTF.

The rearrangement joins TRBV6-5 to TRBJ2-4; TRBD1 aligns across 9 bases. V lost 2 bases, J lost 7 bases, and 6 bases stayed unmatched. The CDR3 totals 15 residues. Germline CDR1 is MNHEY and CDR2 is SVGAGI. For the CDR3, the DNA is TGTGCCAGCAGTTACGGGACAGGGAGGATGAACATTCAGTACTTC. Protein sequence: CASSYGTGRMNIQYF.

The chain couples TRBV5-1 to TRBJ1-1; 9 bases map to TRBD1. Germline assignment: CDR1 SGHRS and CDR2 YFSETQ. Trimming took 3 bases from V and 2 from J; bases not matched to a gene: 2. The length of the CDR3 is 14 residues. The CDR3 DNA reads as TGCGCCAGCAGCTCACAGGGGGCAAACACTGAAGCTTTCTTT. Protein product: CASSSQGANTEAFF.

Remarks on this clone: The junction shows a germline mismatch at one end, possibly a read error. V is TRBV30 and J is TRBJ1-2; tentatively, D is TRBD1 (5 bases). The CDR3 spans 11 residues. Germline CDR1 and CDR2: GTSNPN and SVGIG (reference sequence). The CDR3 region has the DNA TGTGCCTGGAGTGAAGGGGTCGGCGGAAACTTC. As protein: CAWSEGVGGNF.

This rearrangement joins TRBV5-4 to TRBJ1-2, with TRBD1 identical over 7 bases. CDR3 length: 15 residues. V was pared by 5 bases and J by 0 bases, with 7 bases of the junction left unmatched. Germline V gene sequence: CDR1 SGHNT, CDR2 YYREEE (reference sequence). CDR3 in DNA: TGTGCCAGCAGGAGCGGGGGGACAGCTAACTATGGCTACACCTTC. Residues: CASRSGGTANYGYTF. Using reference TRBV5-4 and TRBJ1-2 for the parts outside the CDR3, the full variable domain is ETGVTQSPTHLIKTRGQQVTLRCSSQSGHNTVSWYQQALGQGPQFIFQYYREEENGRGNFPPRFSGLQFPNYSSELNVNALELDDSALYLCASRSGGTANYGYTFGSGTRLTVV.

The CDR3 loop is CASSPSNRGTGAGNTIYF. DNA of the CDR3: TGTGCCAGTAGTCCATCCAACCGTGGGACAGGGGCTGGAAACACCATATATTTT. This chain links TRBV19 with TRBJ1-3; 10 positions agree with TRBD1. This CDR3 contains 18 residues. Germline-derived CDR1 and CDR2 are LNHDA and SQIVND (reference sequence). Trimming cost V 5 bases and J 2 bases; bases outside gene matches: 12.

This sequence joins TRBV10-3 and TRBJ1-1; weak D call: TRBD1 (6 bases). The length of the CDR3 is 15 residues. Germline CDR1 ENHRY, CDR2 SYGVKD. Trimming pared 6 bases from V and 3 bases from J, leaving 17 bases between. The CDR3 sequence is CAIRRQGMEDTEAFF. The CDR3 region has the DNA TGTGCCATCAGAAGGCAGGGGATGGAGGACACTGAAGCTTTCTTT.

This chain joins TRBV6-1 and TRBJ1-5, with D possibly TRBD1 on 5 matching bases. The V gene lost 1 base and the J gene lost 5 bases, with 12 bases spanning the gap. The CDR3 consists of 15 residues. Looked up from germline, CDR1 is MNHNS and CDR2 is SASEGT. The CDR3 nucleotides read TGTGCCAGCAGTGAAGTAAGGCAGGGATATCAGCCCCAGCATTTT. Its protein product is CASSEVRQGYQPQHF.

The chain carries TRBV4-1 and TRBJ1-2, with 10 bases lining up with TRBD1. CDR1 and CDR2 from the germline V gene are MGHRA and YSYEKL. This CDR3 is built from 15 residues. The J segment lost 1 base and the V segment lost 4 bases, leaving 3 bases of the junction unmatched. CDR3 coding DNA: TGCGCCAGCAGCCCGGGACAGGGGATTAACTATGGCTACACCTTC. Amino acids: CASSPGQGINYGYTF.

This chain links TRBV12-3 or TRBV12-4 with TRBJ2-3, with TRBD1 matching over 8 bases. The CDR3 loop spans 13 amino acids. V lost 5 bases and J lost 4; bases outside the gene matches: 2. CDR3 sequence (DNA): TGTGCCAGCAGTGGGACAGGTCCAGATACGCAGTATTTT. It codes for CASSGTGPDTQYF.

The V and J genes are TRBV24-1 and TRBJ2-1, with D perhaps matching TRBD2 (5 bases). Trimming cost V 4 bases and J 13 bases, with 13 bases left between them. This CDR3 has 12 residues. CDR1 KGHDR and CDR2 SFDVKD come from the germline V gene. The CDR3 here is CATSDRGNQQFF. The DNA for the CDR3 is TGTGCCACCAGTGACCGAGGGAATCAACAGTTCTTC.

The V call is TRBV19, the J call TRBJ2-2, with 7 nucleotides matching TRBD2. The V gene end was trimmed by 6 bases and the J gene end by 5 bases; junction bases not matched to a gene: 6. The germline CDR1 and CDR2 sequences are LNHDA and SQIVND (reference sequence). The CDR3 is made up of 14 amino acids. The CDR3 loop is CASSRGLLTGELFF. In nucleotides, the CDR3 is TGTGCCAGTAGCCGGGGACTATTAACCGGGGAGCTGTTTTTT.

The V and J genes are TRBV7-9 and TRBJ1-3; 7 nucleotides match TRBD1. Trimming at V came to 1 base and at J to 2 bases, leaving 2 bases not matched to a gene. CDR3 length equals 15 residues. Germline V gene sequence: CDR1 SEHNR, CDR2 FQNEAQ (reference sequence). Here the CDR3 DNA reads TGTGCCAGCAGCTTAGAGGGGGCAGCTGGAAACACCATATATTTT. It translates to CASSLEGAAGNTIYF.

The rearrangement uses TRBV4-2 and TRBJ2-7; 7 bases align to TRBD1. This CDR3 region has 14 residues. J was trimmed by 4 bases and V by 1 base; bases with no gene match: 4. From germline, CDR1 is LGHNA and CDR2 YNFKEQ. The CDR3 nucleotides are TGTGCCAGCAGCCAAGGCCTGACAGGGTACGAGCAGTACTTC. Amino acid sequence: CASSQGLTGYEQYF.

This chain joins TRBV7-9 and TRBJ2-7; 9 bases agree with TRBD1. V was pared by 5 bases and J by 2 bases, with 7 bases of the junction left unmatched. CDR1 is SEHNR, CDR2 FQNEAQ, per germline (reference sequence). The CDR3 runs to 15 residues. CDR3: CASSPRDRVTYEQYF. DNA of the CDR3: TGTGCCAGCAGCCCCCGGGACAGGGTTACCTACGAGCAGTACTTC.